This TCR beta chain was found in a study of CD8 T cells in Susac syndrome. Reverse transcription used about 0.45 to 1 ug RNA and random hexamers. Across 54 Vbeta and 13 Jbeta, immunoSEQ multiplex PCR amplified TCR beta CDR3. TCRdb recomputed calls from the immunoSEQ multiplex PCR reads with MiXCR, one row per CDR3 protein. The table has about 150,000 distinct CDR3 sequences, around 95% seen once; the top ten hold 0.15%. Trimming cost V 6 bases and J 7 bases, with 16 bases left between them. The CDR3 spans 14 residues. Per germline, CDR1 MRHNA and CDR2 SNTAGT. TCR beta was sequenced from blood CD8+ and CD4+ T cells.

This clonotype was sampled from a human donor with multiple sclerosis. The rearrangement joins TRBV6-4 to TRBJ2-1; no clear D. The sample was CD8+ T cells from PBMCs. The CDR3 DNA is TGTGCCAGCAGACTGTCGACGGAAAATAATGAGCAGTTCTTC. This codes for CASRLSTENNEQFF.